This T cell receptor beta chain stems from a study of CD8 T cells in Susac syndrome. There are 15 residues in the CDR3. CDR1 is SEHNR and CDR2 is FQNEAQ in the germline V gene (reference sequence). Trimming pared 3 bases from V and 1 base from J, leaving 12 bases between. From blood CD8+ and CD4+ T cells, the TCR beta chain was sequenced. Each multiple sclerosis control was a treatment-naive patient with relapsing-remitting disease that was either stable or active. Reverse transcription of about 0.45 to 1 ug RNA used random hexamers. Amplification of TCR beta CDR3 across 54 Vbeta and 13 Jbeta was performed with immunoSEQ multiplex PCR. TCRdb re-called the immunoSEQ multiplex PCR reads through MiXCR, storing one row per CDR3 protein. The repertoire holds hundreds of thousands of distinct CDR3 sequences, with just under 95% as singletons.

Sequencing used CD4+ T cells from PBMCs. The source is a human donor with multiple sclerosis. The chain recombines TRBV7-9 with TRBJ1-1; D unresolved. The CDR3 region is CASSFGDDSNTEAFF. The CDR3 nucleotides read TGTGCCAGCAGCTTCGGTGACGACTCGAACACTGAAGCTTTCTTT.